The source of this TCR beta chain is a study of T cells in Graves' hyperthyroidism and ophthalmopathy. The CDR3 spans 13 residues. The germline V and J ends were trimmed by 8 bases and 4 bases, with 14 bases remaining between them. Germline V CDR1 and CDR2: MNHEY, SMNVEV (reference sequence). RNA transcripts were the template for amplifying TCR beta CDR3 regions. The study used the HTBI primer set for a first-round RT-PCR of the TCR CDR3. TCRdb reprocessed the multiplex PCR reads with MiXCR, giving one entry per CDR3 protein. The sample records hundreds of thousands of distinct CDR3 sequences, approximately 42% being singletons. Patients were excluded for uncontrolled infection, other autoimmune disease, pregnancy or lactation.

V and J are TRBV27 and TRBJ1-2, with D possibly TRBD1 on 5 matching bases. Sample: peripheral blood or thyroid tissue (not recorded which). This TCR was sampled from an adult man with Graves' disease, either hyperthyroidism or ophthalmopathy (not recorded which). Here the CDR3 reads CASSSRDAYGYTF. The CDR3 bases are TGTGCCAGCTCATCCCGGGACGCCTATGGCTACACCTTC.